What follows is one T cell receptor beta chain and its context. Per the original data handling: The authors estimated nucleated cell counts from reference gene primer amplification. Sequenced by immunoSEQ multiplex PCR; TCRdb stores in-frame clones only, minus some. Clone size and V and J calls were adopted from that table, with D and trimming inferred from the DNA. The sample has fewer than 65,000 clones; around 78% are singletons. The sample comes from a study of blood T cell repertoires in COVID-19. Turning to the study itself: Samples representing acute and convalescent COVID-19 were sourced from the United States, Italy and Spain. From T cells, B-cell-depleted T cells, or PBMCs came the material, which was cDNA or gDNA.

The J segment lost 8 bases and the V segment lost 3 bases, leaving 0 bases of the junction unmatched. The CDR3 runs to 11 residues. Germline V gene lookup returns CDR1 KGHSH and CDR2 LQKENI. The sequenced sample was peripheral blood. This receptor was taken from a human donor in a cohort sampled during active COVID-19. V and J are TRBV18 and TRBJ1-1; 7 bases line up with TRBD1. The CDR3 sequence is CASSPDREAFF. DNA for the CDR3: TGTGCCAGCTCACCGGACAGGGAAGCTTTCTTT. The variable domain in full, with the rest retrieved from reference TRBV18 and TRBJ1-1, is NAGVMQNPRHLVRRRGQEARLRCSPMKGHSHVYWYRQLPEEGLKFMVYLQKENIIDESGMPKERFSAEFPKEGPSILRIQQVVRGDSAAYFCASSPDREAFFGQGTRLTVV.